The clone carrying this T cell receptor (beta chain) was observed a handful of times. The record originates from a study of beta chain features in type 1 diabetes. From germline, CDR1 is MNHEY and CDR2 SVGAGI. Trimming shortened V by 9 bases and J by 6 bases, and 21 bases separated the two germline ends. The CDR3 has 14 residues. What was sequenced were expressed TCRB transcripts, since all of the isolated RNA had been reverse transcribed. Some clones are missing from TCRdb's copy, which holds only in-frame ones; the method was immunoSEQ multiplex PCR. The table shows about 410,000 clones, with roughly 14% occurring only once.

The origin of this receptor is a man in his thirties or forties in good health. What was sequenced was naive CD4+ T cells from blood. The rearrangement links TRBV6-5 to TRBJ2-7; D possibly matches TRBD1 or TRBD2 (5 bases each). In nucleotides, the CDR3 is TGTGCCAGTGCTTCGGGACCGTTGGGTGCCGAGCAGTACTTC. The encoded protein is CASASGPLGAEQYF.